Listed below are T cell receptor beta chains from one sample, sequenced in a study of vaccination effects on CD4 cells after COVID-19. These TCRs' antigens remain unknown. Sequencing was performed with immunoSEQ multiplex PCR; in TCRdb, only in-frame clones are kept and a portion is missing. The repertoire holds over 25,000 clones, with 80% as singletons. Sequenced material: CD4+ T cells from PBMCs cultured with SARS-CoV-2 spike peptides, taken after COVID-19 vaccination. Receptor source: a human donor who received a COVID-19 vaccine. Some clones in this sample may be carry-over from other donors' samples. Both conserved end residues are part of each CDR3. Fields, in order: J gene, V gene, CDR3 protein.

J: TRBJ2-5; V: TRBV7-4; CDR3: CASSLKRVRKYQETQYF
J: TRBJ1-6; V: TRBV19; CDR3: CASSMGQGYSPLHF
J: TRBJ1-1; V: TRBV19; CDR3: CASRPGQGAEAFF
J: TRBJ2-3; V: TRBV29-1; CDR3: CSERQGATDTQYF
J: TRBJ2-2; V: TRBV7-7; CDR3: CASSLAGTGGFGELFF
J: TRBJ1-1; V: TRBV5-1; CDR3: CASSPRGQGASEAFF
J: TRBJ1-4; V: TRBV6-1; CDR3: CASSAGQVTATNEKLFF
J: TRBJ1-2; V: TRBV6-5; CDR3: CASSGQLLTNYGYTF
J: TRBJ1-5; V: TRBV28; CDR3: CASRRAGSNQPQHF
J: TRBJ2-3; V: TRBV7-3; CDR3: CASSSRGTDTQYF
J: TRBJ2-2; V: TRBV5-1; CDR3: CASSLALQDTGELFF
J: TRBJ2-5; V: TRBV18; CDR3: CASPLLAGGDPSGYF
J: TRBJ2-5; V: TRBV30; CDR3: CAWQSLAGAPQETQYF
J: TRBJ2-1; V: TRBV7-2; CDR3: CASSFFNSLPGNEQFF
J: TRBJ2-3; V: TRBV24-1; CDR3: CATSDRGHGTDTQYF
J: TRBJ1-1; V: TRBV23-1; CDR3: CASSRLKGTVTEAFF
J: TRBJ2-2; V: TRBV9; CDR3: CASSPPGSNTGELFF
J: TRBJ2-1; V: TRBV5-1; CDR3: CASSLEVGGTNSYNEQFF
J: TRBJ2-1; V: TRBV7-9; CDR3: CASSFYTGGAGNEQFF
J: TRBJ2-3; V: TRBV4-3; CDR3: CASSHPLQGGGTQYF
J: TRBJ1-5; V: TRBV27; CDR3: CASSLSGRQPQHF
J: TRBJ1-2; V: TRBV24-1; CDR3: CATSDSGQGNYGYTF
J: TRBJ2-5; V: TRBV24-1; CDR3: CATSVAGGQGETQYF
J: TRBJ1-1; V: TRBV6-5; CDR3: CASSYQGVDEAFF
J: TRBJ2-4; V: TRBV19; CDR3: CASSDRGHLSAKNIQYF
J: TRBJ2-1; V: TRBV3-1/TRBV3-2; CDR3: CASSAPCPSDNEQFF
J: TRBJ1-1; V: TRBV27; CDR3: CASSLIRASAEAFF
J: TRBJ1-2; V: TRBV6-5; CDR3: CASSYLLGTNYGYTF
J: TRBJ1-2; V: TRBV7-3; CDR3: CASSFTGSYGYTF
J: TRBJ1-2; V: TRBV27; CDR3: CASRGTGSEGYTF
J: TRBJ2-2; V: TRBV12-3/TRBV12-4; CDR3: CASGGLGGELFF
J: TRBJ2-5; V: TRBV2; CDR3: CASSEQQGLETQYF
J: TRBJ2-4; V: TRBV28; CDR3: CASSPPGLAKNIQYF
J: TRBJ1-5; V: TRBV30; CDR3: CAWSVGWNQPQHF
J: TRBJ2-1; V: TRBV7-3; CDR3: CASSLRSGGNEQFF
J: TRBJ2-1; V: TRBV12-3/TRBV12-4; CDR3: CASSSPRKQGKFF
J: TRBJ2-1; V: TRBV4-1; CDR3: CASSQEGGRMNNEQFF
J: TRBJ1-2; V: TRBV4-3; CDR3: CASSREPGQGPYGYTF
J: TRBJ2-5; V: TRBV10-3; CDR3: CAISEPLGRGQETQYF
J: TRBJ2-2; V: TRBV18; CDR3: CASSPRQGTGELFF